This entry lists 7 T cell receptor beta chains sequenced from one sample in a study of blood T cell repertoires in COVID-19 (dated by TCRdb to the early 2020s). Libraries were prepared through the immunoSEQ multiplex PCR assay. The table was pulled from immuneACCESS by TCRdb, which kept in-frame rearrangements only. Such tables lose some clones; where checked, under half of the loss comes from unresolved V genes, and the rest has no known cause. This sample comprises 350,000 to 450,000 clones, 86% of them detected only once. Under 8.5% of the sample comes from the top ten. Sequencing input: peripheral blood. These TCRs come from a woman aged 55-69 years with COVID-19, enrolled during active disease.

J is TRBJ2-2 and V is TRBV5-5; TRBD1 matches at 7 bases. The CDR3 loop spans 16 amino acids. From germline, CDR1 is SGHKS and CDR2 YYEKEE (reference sequence). The J segment lost 3 bases and the V segment lost 3 bases, leaving 8 bases of the junction unmatched. The CDR3 sequence: CASSSWTGEYTGELFF. For the CDR3, the DNA is TGTGCCAGCAGCTCCTGGACAGGAGAATACACCGGGGAGCTGTTTTTT.

This clone was observed a few times. The chain joins TRBV7-9 to TRBJ1-5, with no clear D. The CDR3 consists of 15 residues. Germline V gene lookup returns CDR1 SEHNR and CDR2 FQNEAQ (reference sequence). The germline V and J ends were trimmed by 5 bases and 3 bases, with 14 bases remaining between them. This CDR3 reads CASSPIGGINQPQHF. As DNA, the CDR3 is TGTGCCAGCAGCCCCATCGGAGGGATCAATCAGCCCCAGCATTTT. The variable domain in full, with the rest retrieved from reference TRBV7-9 and TRBJ1-5, is DTGVSQNPRHKITKRGQNVTFRCDPISEHNRLYWYRQTLGQGPEFLTYFQNEAQLEKSRLLSDRFSAERPKGSFSTLEIQRTEQGDSAMYLCASSPIGGINQPQHFGDGTRLSIL.

J is TRBJ2-7 and V is TRBV7-6, with 7 bases matching TRBD1. CDR3 length: 17 residues. Per germline, CDR1 SGHVS and CDR2 FNYEAQ. V shed 1 base, J shed 5 bases, and the junction held 14 bases outside the gene matches. The CDR3 here is CASSLDEGKRGRNEQYF. In nucleotides, the CDR3 is TGTGCCAGCAGCTTAGATGAGGGGAAGAGGGGGCGGAACGAGCAGTACTTC.

This sequence joins TRBV11-3 and TRBJ1-2; tentatively, D is TRBD1 (6 bases). The CDR3 consists of 13 residues. Trimming removed 5 bases from V and 6 bases from J, with 13 bases in between. CDR1 and CDR2 (germline): SGHNT, YENEEA. The CDR3 is CASSGGGANGYTF. The CDR3 DNA follows: TGTGCCAGCAGCGGTGGGGGGGCGAATGGCTACACCTTC.

The V and J genes are TRBV4-3 and TRBJ1-5; a weak D match, TRBD1 (6 bases). The CDR3 is made up of 16 amino acids. CDR1 LGHNA and CDR2 YSLEER come from the germline V gene. V lost 1 base and J lost 6, with 16 bases in between. CDR3 nucleotides: TGCGCCAGCAGCCAAGGATACAGGGTGGCCCTTCAGCCCCAGCATTTT. Protein product: CASSQGYRVALQPQHF.

V usage is TRBV6-5 and J usage is TRBJ1-4; no reliable D call. V gave up 6 bases and J gave up 4 bases, with 18 bases separating them. In germline, CDR1 is MNHEY, CDR2 SVGAGI. CDR3 length equals 16 residues. In DNA, the CDR3 is TGTGCCAGCAGCTACACAAGCGGGCTCCGTAATGAAAAACTGTTTTTT. Translating gives CASSYTSGLRNEKLFF.

This chain joins TRBV9 and TRBJ1-5; 7 nucleotides line up with TRBD1. Per the germline V gene, CDR1 is SGDLS and CDR2 is YYNGEE. With 3 bases clipped from V and 2 bases from J, the junction kept 5 bases outside the gene matches. This CDR3 has 15 amino acids. The CDR3 coding sequence is TGTGCCAGCAGCGATGACGGACAGGGCAATCAGCCCCAGCATTTT. Translating it yields CASSDDGQGNQPQHF.